This entry lists 16 T cell receptor beta chains sequenced from one sample in a study of T cells in Graves' hyperthyroidism and ophthalmopathy. Amplification targeted TCR beta CDR3 regions from RNA transcripts. First-round RT-PCR targeting the TCR CDR3 was performed with the HTBI primer set. TCRdb processed the multiplex PCR reads anew with MiXCR; each CDR3 protein has one entry. The sample holds about 370,000 distinct CDR3 sequences, nearly 15% seen once. Sequencing was done on a sample of blood. The receptors were sampled from a woman aged 60-70 years with Graves' ophthalmopathy.

This clonotype was seen at least ten times. The J gene is TRBJ2-7, the V gene TRBV7-2, with a tentative D call TRBD1 (6 bases). Trimming removed 5 bases at V and 3 bases at J, with 14 bases between. Per the germline V gene, CDR1 is SGHTA and CDR2 is FQGNSA. The CDR3 contains 14 residues. CDR3 in DNA: TGTGCCAGCAGCCCAGGGGTCATCCTCTACGAGCAGTACTTC. Amino acid sequence: CASSPGVILYEQYF. Looking up the rest from reference TRBV7-2 and TRBJ2-7 gives the full variable domain: GAGVSQSPSNKVTEKGKDVELRCDPISGHTALYWYRQSLGQGLEFLIYFQGNSAPDKSGLPSDRFSAERTGGSVSTLTIQRTQQEDSAVYLCASSPGVILYEQYFGPGTRLTVT.

This clonotype has ten or more counts. The chain couples TRBV2 to TRBJ1-4; 11 bases fit TRBD1. Looked up from germline, CDR1 is SNHLY and CDR2 is FYNNEI. V was clipped by 3 bases and J by 7 bases; unmatched bases: 1. This CDR3 comprises 14 residues. CDR3 nucleotides: TGTGCCAGCAGTGACGGGACAGGGGGTGAAAAACTGTTTTTT. Translated: CASSDGTGGEKLFF.

This clonotype was seen repeatedly, ten times or more. Here the CDR3 reads CASSDITGIHQPQHF. The DNA of the CDR3 is TGTGCCAGCAGTGATATCACAGGGATCCATCAGCCCCAGCATTTT. The chain has TRBV6-1 and TRBJ1-5; D possibly corresponds to TRBD1 (6 bases). The V and J ends lost 3 bases and 5 bases respectively, with 14 bases between them. CDR1 MNHNS and CDR2 SASEGT come from the germline V gene. The CDR3 is 15 amino acids.

This clonotype was counted ten times or more. The V gene is TRBV12-3 or TRBV12-4, the J gene TRBJ1-2, with TRBD1 matching 8 bases. V was clipped by 7 bases and J by 6 bases; unmatched bases: 10. The length of the CDR3 is 14 residues. In DNA form, the CDR3 reads TGTGCCAGCACCCGCAGGGGGCTGATCCATGGCTACACCTTC. This encodes CASTRRGLIHGYTF.

The rearrangement uses TRBV10-3 and TRBJ1-2; 7 nucleotides align to TRBD1. The germline CDR1 and CDR2 sequences are ENHRY and SYGVKD. This CDR3 is 14 amino acids long. The ends lost 4 bases at V and 6 bases at J; junction bases unmatched: 8. This CDR3 reads CAISGPLGTDGYTF. DNA for the CDR3: TGTGCCATCAGTGGTCCATTGGGGACAGATGGCTACACCTTC.

Comments on this clonotype: A single base separates this from a much larger clone, so it may be a read error. This chain connects TRBV12-3 or TRBV12-4 to TRBJ1-1, with D unclear. The CDR3 runs to 11 residues. The CDR3 reads CASSPGVEASF. The DNA for the CDR3 is TGTGCCAGCAGTCCTGGGGTTGAAGCTTCCTTT.

The chain carries TRBV30 and TRBJ2-5, with D possibly being TRBD2 (6 bases). V lost 1 base and J 6 bases, leaving 12 bases between the germline ends. Germline CDR1 GTSNPN, CDR2 SVGIG (reference sequence). This CDR3 comprises 13 residues. CDR3 bases: TGTGCCTGGAGTGCTGGAGGGAGTCAGACCCAGTACTTC. It translates to CAWSAGGSQTQYF. Complete variable domain (other parts from reference TRBV30 and TRBJ2-5): SQTIHQWPATLVQPVGSPLSLECTVEGTSNPNLYWYRQAAGRGLQLLFYSVGIGQISSEVPQNLSASRPQDRQFILSSKKLLLSDSGFYLCAWSAGGSQTQYFGPGTRLLVL.

This clonotype showed up many times. The gene calls are TRBV11-2 and TRBJ2-3; the D is unclear. The CDR3 totals 16 residues. V was clipped by 3 bases and J by 3 bases, with 16 bases between them. CDR1 is SGHAT, CDR2 FQNNGV, per germline. The chain's CDR3 is CASSLTASGNTDTQYF. CDR3 DNA: TGTGCCAGCAGCTTGACGGCTAGTGGGAATACAGATACGCAGTATTTT.

This clonotype appeared many times. The chain has TRBV3-1 and TRBJ2-3, with 8 bases that match TRBD1. The J segment lost 1 base and the V segment lost 4 bases, leaving 4 bases of the junction unmatched. CDR1 LGHDT and CDR2 YNNKEL come from the germline V gene (reference sequence). The CDR3 runs 15 residues. CDR3 bases: TGTGCCAGCAGCCTCTACAGGGGGGGCACAGATACGCAGTATTTT. Translating gives CASSLYRGGTDTQYF.

This clonotype was seen ten or more times. The rearrangement links TRBV28 to TRBJ2-7; the D is unclear. Germline V gene sequence: CDR1 MDHEN, CDR2 SYDVKM. V was clipped by 2 bases and J by 2 bases, with 10 bases between them. This CDR3 is built from 14 residues. This chain's CDR3 is CASSLNGRAYEQYF. In nucleotides, the CDR3 is TGTGCCAGCAGTTTAAACGGGCGAGCCTACGAGCAGTACTTC.

In this sample, this clonotype turned up many times. This rearrangement joins TRBV2 to TRBJ2-7; D gene unclear. V lost 6 bases and J 6 bases, leaving 21 bases between the germline ends. Germline V CDR1 and CDR2: SNHLY, FYNNEI. This CDR3 has 15 residues. The CDR3 sequence is CASSQARGPSREQYF. In nucleotides, the CDR3 is TGTGCCAGCAGCCAAGCTCGCGGCCCTTCTCGCGAGCAGTACTTC.

As to this clonotype: This clone may be a read error of a much larger clone one base away. The gene calls are TRBV7-3 and TRBJ2-1, with TRBD1 matching over 9 bases. The CDR3 extends over 15 amino acids. Looked up from germline, CDR1 is SGHTA and CDR2 is FQGTGA. This CDR3 reads CASSFRQGVYDEQFF. The CDR3 DNA sequence: TGTGCCAGCAGCTTCCGACAGGGGGTCTACGATGAGCAGTTCTTC.

This clonotype was seen a few times. This chain connects TRBV29-1 to TRBJ2-1, with D maybe TRBD1 (6 bases). The germline V gene encodes CDR1 SQVTM and CDR2 ANQGSEA. CDR3 length equals 13 residues. The V gene lost 6 bases and the J gene lost 3 bases, with 12 bases spanning the gap. CDR3 coding DNA: TGCAGCGTCCAACGGACAGTCTACAATGAGCAGTTCTTC. Its protein is CSVQRTVYNEQFF.

This clonotype showed up many times. The rearrangement joins TRBV2 to TRBJ1-5; possible D gene TRBD1, 5 bases. The CDR3 is made up of 14 amino acids. The V gene lost 6 bases and the J gene lost 1 base, with 10 bases spanning the gap. CDR1 is SNHLY, CDR2 FYNNEI, per germline. CDR3 sequence: CASSARQSNQPQHF. CDR3 DNA sequence: TGTGCCAGCAGCGCCAGACAGAGCAATCAGCCCCAGCATTTT.

This clonotype appeared many times. The chain joins TRBV2 to TRBJ2-1, with 8 bases aligning to TRBD1. V shed 0 bases, J shed 6 bases, and the junction held 10 bases outside the gene matches. CDR3 size: 17 residues. CDR1 and CDR2 (germline): SNHLY, FYNNEI. The CDR3 DNA reads as TGTGCCAGCAGTGAAGCGCTTAGGGACAGGAGCCCCAATGAGCAGTTCTTC. Translation gives CASSEALRDRSPNEQFF.

This clonotype was seen a handful of times. V usage is TRBV7-9 and J usage is TRBJ1-2, with no clear D. The V gene lost 4 bases and the J gene lost 8 bases, with 14 bases spanning the gap. The CDR3 is made up of 13 amino acids. Germline V gene data show CDR1 as SEHNR and CDR2 as FQNEAQ (reference sequence). CDR3 in amino acids: CASSSEGPRGYTF. CDR3 DNA sequence: TGTGCCAGCAGCTCCGAAGGGCCACGGGGCTACACCTTC.